Below, 17 T cell receptor beta chains from the same sample are listed, as sequenced in a study of PD-L1 blockade in urothelial cancer. The time point: pretreatment peripheral blood. Clones were read by immunoSEQ multiplex PCR, and TCRdb kept only the in-frame ones, dropping some. The table includes roughly 90,000 clones, 70% to 90% detected once. Sequenced here: PBMCs, sampled around atezolizumab (anti-PD-L1) treatment. Source of these receptors: a woman of 80 years or more with urothelial cancer.

The genes are TRBV10-3 and TRBJ1-5; possible D gene TRBD1, 5 bases. The CDR3 has 15 residues. Trimming shortened V by 2 bases and J by 4 bases, and 12 bases separated the two germline ends. Germline lookup yields CDR1 ENHRY and CDR2 SYGVKD. This CDR3 is CAISEGASRNQPQHF. As DNA, the CDR3 is TGTGCCATCAGTGAGGGGGCGTCCCGTAATCAGCCCCAGCATTTT.

The chain links TRBV10-3 to TRBJ2-7; unclear D gene. The germline CDR1 and CDR2 sequences are ENHRY and SYGVKD. This CDR3 spans 12 amino acids. Trimming cost V 7 bases and J 4 bases, with 11 bases left between them. Here the CDR3 DNA reads TGTGCCATCAACTCAGGTCCTTACGAGCAGTACTTC. It encodes CAINSGPYEQYF.

The J gene is TRBJ2-7, the V gene TRBV7-2, with TRBD2 identical over 8 bases. V was pared by 5 bases and J by 3 bases, with 9 bases of the junction left unmatched. The CDR3 runs 15 residues. CDR1 is SGHTA and CDR2 is FQGNSA in the germline V gene. CDR3 region: CASSRGGGRSYEQYF. The CDR3 DNA sequence: TGTGCCAGCAGCCGGGGCGGCGGGAGGAGCTACGAGCAGTACTTC.

In this sample, this clone turned up once. The chain combines TRBV4-1 with TRBJ2-3; 10 bases are a match to TRBD2. V gave up 2 bases and J gave up 6 bases; unmatched junction bases: 8. CDR3 length equals 16 residues. Germline V lookup: CDR1 MGHRA, CDR2 YSYEKL. CDR3 region: CASSQRAGGSTDTQYF. For the CDR3, the DNA is TGCGCCAGCAGCCAAAGAGCGGGAGGGTCGACGGATACGCAGTATTTT.

The gene calls are TRBV6-4 and TRBJ2-1, with D tentatively TRBD2 (5 bases). Germline V CDR1 and CDR2: MRHNA, SNTAGT. The CDR3 consists of 11 residues. V was shortened by 8 bases and J by 6 bases, with 8 bases between the two germline ends. CDR3 DNA sequence: TGTGCCAGCTCCCGGGGCAATGAGCAGTTCTTC. It is translated as CASSRGNEQFF.

The genes are TRBV28 and TRBJ2-7, with D possibly TRBD2 on 6 matching bases. V was clipped by 8 bases and J by 3 bases, with 20 bases between them. Germline-derived CDR1 and CDR2 are MDHEN and SYDVKM. The CDR3 is 15 amino acids. Here the CDR3 reads CASRISSGLLYEQYF. In DNA form, the CDR3 reads TGTGCCAGCCGAATTTCCAGCGGACTACTCTACGAGCAGTACTTC. Using reference TRBV28 and TRBJ2-7 for the parts outside the CDR3, the full variable domain is DVKVTQSSRYLVKRTGEKVFLECVQDMDHENMFWYRQDPGLGLRLIYFSYDVKMKEKGDIPEGYSVSREKKERFSLILESASTNQTSMYLCASRISSGLLYEQYFGPGTRLTVT.

The chain recombines TRBV28 with TRBJ1-1; D remains unclear. V was clipped by 4 bases and J by 0 bases, with 3 bases between them. Germline V CDR1 and CDR2: MDHEN, SYDVKM. CDR3 length: 12 residues. This chain's CDR3 is CASSSVNTEAFF. The CDR3 nucleotides are TGTGCCAGCAGTTCGGTGAACACTGAAGCTTTCTTT.

The genes are TRBV2 and TRBJ1-2, with a tentative D call TRBD1 (6 bases). CDR1 and CDR2 from the germline V gene are SNHLY and FYNNEI. V dropped 5 bases and J dropped 8 bases, with 18 bases sitting between them. The CDR3 is made up of 14 amino acids. This CDR3 reads CASSLSDSLKGYTF. CDR3 sequence (DNA): TGTGCCAGCAGTTTATCGGACAGTTTGAAGGGCTACACCTTC.

This rearrangement joins TRBV2 to TRBJ1-2; TRBD1 matches at 7 bases. The J segment lost 8 bases and the V segment lost 2 bases, leaving 8 bases of the junction unmatched. The CDR3 has 14 residues. Looked up from germline, CDR1 is SNHLY and CDR2 is FYNNEI. The DNA of the CDR3 is TGTGCCAGCAGTGAATGGAGGACAGGTGACGGCTACACCTTC. It codes for CASSEWRTGDGYTF.

The CDR3 DNA reads as TGTGCCAGCAGCGTAGATGGCGGTCAGGGGGTAATTTACGAGCAGTACTTC. Translating gives CASSVDGGQGVIYEQYF. The rearrangement uses TRBV9 and TRBJ2-7; 7 bases align to TRBD1. V trimming: 0 bases; J trimming: 4 bases; junction bases outside the gene matches: 13. The CDR3 has 17 residues. Germline CDR1 SGDLS, CDR2 YYNGEE.

CDR3 DNA sequence: TGTGCCACCAGCACCCTGGGACAGTCCAATCAGCCCCAGCATTTT. This encodes CATSTLGQSNQPQHF. The chain couples TRBV15 to TRBJ1-5, with TRBD1 matching over 7 bases. The V segment lost 4 bases and the J segment 3 bases; nucleotides outside the gene matches: 6. Per germline, CDR1 LNHNV and CDR2 YYDKDF (reference sequence). This CDR3 has 15 amino acids.

Note on this clone: The identical CDR3 is also encoded by other nucleotide sequences in the sample. The V call is TRBV7-9, the J call TRBJ2-5; 7 positions agree with TRBD1. CDR3 size: 13 residues. Looked up from germline, CDR1 is SEHNR and CDR2 is FQNEAQ (reference sequence). Losses at the gene ends were 5 bases for V and 4 bases for J; bases not matched to a gene: 4. CDR3 sequence (DNA): TGTGCCAGCAGCCGACAGGGCGGAGAGACCCAGTACTTC. Its protein product is CASSRQGGETQYF.

The chain links TRBV19 to TRBJ2-1, with D uncertain. CDR3 size: 13 residues. Trimming took off 2 bases at V and 7 bases at J, with 9 bases between the two ends. CDR1 is LNHDA and CDR2 is SQIVND in the germline V gene (reference sequence). The CDR3, as DNA: TGTGCCAGTAGTATACAACGGAGAAATGAGCAGTTCTTC. Its protein product is CASSIQRRNEQFF.

CDR3 sequence: CASSVEVGGREAFF. The CDR3 nucleotides are TGTGCCAGCAGCGTAGAGGTGGGGGGGCGTGAAGCTTTCTTT. V usage is TRBV9 and J usage is TRBJ1-1; D might be TRBD1 (6 bases). Between the trimmed V and J ends, which lost 0 bases and 7 bases, there was a span of 13 bases. Germline V gene sequence: CDR1 SGDLS, CDR2 YYNGEE. CDR3 length equals 14 residues.

The chain joins TRBV13 to TRBJ1-1; D is ambiguous. Germline-derived CDR1 and CDR2 are PRHDT and FYEKMQ (reference sequence). V shed 2 bases and J shed 2 bases, with 9 bases lying between them. The CDR3 spans 14 residues. CDR3 coding DNA: TGTGCCAGCAGCTTACGACCGACTAACACTGAAGCTTTCTTT. It codes for CASSLRPTNTEAFF.

CDR3 nucleotide sequence: TGTGCCAGCAGTTGGCGGAGTCCCAACTATGGCTACACCTTC. As protein: CASSWRSPNYGYTF. The chain joins TRBV27 to TRBJ1-2; the D is unclear. CDR3 size: 14 residues. Per the germline V gene, CDR1 is MNHEY and CDR2 is SMNVEV (reference sequence). Trimming left V 4 bases short and J 2 bases short, with 11 bases between.

This clone has a handful of counts. The chain combines TRBV19 with TRBJ2-7; D is uncertain. The germline CDR1 and CDR2 sequences are LNHDA and SQIVND (reference sequence). The CDR3 extends over 13 amino acids. The germline V and J ends were trimmed by 0 bases and 4 bases, with 7 bases remaining between them. The CDR3 region has the DNA TGTGCCAGTAGTATAGAGAGGTGGTACGAGCAGTACTTC. It yields the protein CASSIERWYEQYF.